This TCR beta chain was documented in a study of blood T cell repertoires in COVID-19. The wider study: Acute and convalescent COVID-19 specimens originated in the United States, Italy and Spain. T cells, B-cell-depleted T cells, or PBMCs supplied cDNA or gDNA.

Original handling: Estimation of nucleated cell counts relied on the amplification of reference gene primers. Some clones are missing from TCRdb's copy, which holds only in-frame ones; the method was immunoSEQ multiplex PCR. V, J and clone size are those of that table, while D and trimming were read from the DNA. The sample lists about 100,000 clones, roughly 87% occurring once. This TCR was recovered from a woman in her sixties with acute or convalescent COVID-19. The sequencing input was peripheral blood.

CDR3 nucleotides: TGTGCCAGCAGCTTGGACGGGACAGGGGGAGATACGCAGTATTTT. This encodes CASSLDGTGGDTQYF. The V call is TRBV5-4, the J call TRBJ2-3; 11 nucleotides line up with TRBD1. The CDR3 runs to 15 residues. The trim removed 0 bases at V and 5 bases at J, leaving 2 bases unmatched. Germline lookup yields CDR1 SGHNT and CDR2 YYREEE (reference sequence). Filled out from reference TRBV5-4 and TRBJ2-3, the complete variable domain reads ETGVTQSPTHLIKTRGQQVTLRCSSQSGHNTVSWYQQALGQGPQFIFQYYREEENGRGNFPPRFSGLQFPNYSSELNVNALELDDSALYLCASSLDGTGGDTQYFGPGTRLTVL.